Below are 9 T cell receptor beta chains sequenced from a single sample in a study of T cells in Graves' hyperthyroidism and ophthalmopathy. Amplification yielded TCR beta CDR3 regions, with RNA transcripts as the source. HTBI primers were used for first-round RT-PCR of the TCR CDR3. TCRdb used MiXCR to reprocess the multiplex PCR reads, holding one entry per CDR3 protein. The table has approximately 430,000 distinct CDR3 sequences, approximately 14% seen once; the top ten hold roughly an eighth. The sequenced material came from blood. The receptors stem from a woman between 18 and 29 years old with Graves' hyperthyroidism.

This clonotype has at least ten counts. The V gene is TRBV28, the J gene TRBJ1-1; 7 positions agree with TRBD1. Germline assignment: CDR1 MDHEN and CDR2 SYDVKM. After removal of 7 bases from V and 12 bases from J, the junction contained 8 bases not matched to a gene. There are 11 residues in the CDR3. DNA for the CDR3: TGTGCCAGCAAAAAACAGGGGTCGTCTTTCTTT. Its translation is CASKKQGSSFF.

This clonotype was seen more than once but under ten times. The chain links TRBV19 to TRBJ1-5; D gene ambiguous. Germline CDR1 reads LNHDA; CDR2 reads SQIVND (reference sequence). Trimming took off 2 bases at V and 7 bases at J, with 18 bases between the two ends. The CDR3 is made up of 16 amino acids. The CDR3 DNA sequence: TGTGCCAGTAGTATAAGAGGCCCGAAGGTCTGGCAGCCCCAGCATTTT. Amino acid sequence: CASSIRGPKVWQPQHF.

This clonotype was counted at least ten times. The V and J genes are TRBV5-1 and TRBJ1-6; D not resolved. The CDR3 loop spans 13 amino acids. V lost 4 bases and J 8 bases, leaving 10 bases between the germline ends. From germline, CDR1 is SGHRS and CDR2 YFSETQ. This chain's CDR3 is CASSPGPDSPLHF. As DNA, the CDR3 is TGCGCCAGCAGCCCCGGTCCAGATTCACCCCTCCACTTT.

In its sample, this clonotype was seen many times. The chain's CDR3 is CASSLYRGGTDTQYF. The CDR3 DNA reads TGTGCCAGCAGCTTATATAGGGGCGGCACAGATACGCAGTATTTT. The chain is built from TRBV7-2 and TRBJ2-3; TRBD1 is a possible D gene (5 bases). The CDR3 runs to 15 residues. The V gene lost 2 bases and the J gene lost 1 base, with 10 bases spanning the gap. Germline CDR1 is SGHTA and CDR2 is FQGNSA.

In this sample, this clonotype turned up many times. This rearrangement joins TRBV12-3 or TRBV12-4 to TRBJ1-5; TRBD1 aligns across 9 bases. CDR3 length equals 14 residues. V gave up 6 bases and J gave up 4 bases; unmatched junction bases: 4. The CDR3 is CASRMDRGNQPQHF. The CDR3 nucleotides are TGTGCCAGCAGGATGGACAGGGGAAATCAGCCCCAGCATTTT.

With regard to this clonotype: A much larger clone sits a single nucleotide away, making a read error possible. V usage is TRBV6-1 and J usage is TRBJ2-5, with 7 bases identical to TRBD2. Germline V gene data show CDR1 as MNHNS and CDR2 as SASEGT. The CDR3 length is 13 residues. Here the CDR3 DNA reads TGTGCCAGCAGTATCCCGGGACTACAGACCCAGCACTTC. Protein sequence: CASSIPGLQTQHF.

This clonotype has a count of ten or more. The CDR3, as DNA: TGTGCCAGCAGCTTAGGGCTAGCGGGAGGTCTCCACTACACAGATACGCAGTATTTT. Its translation: CASSLGLAGGLHYTDTQYF. V and J are TRBV7-8 and TRBJ2-3; 11 bases agree with TRBD2. V lost 1 base, J lost 2 bases, and 11 bases stayed unmatched. CDR1 is SGHVS and CDR2 is FQNEAQ in the germline V gene. The CDR3 is 19 amino acids.

As concerns this clonotype: A much bigger clone sits one base away, suggesting this may be a read error. V usage is TRBV28 and J usage is TRBJ2-1; no reliable D call. Trimming shortened V by 7 bases and J by 7 bases, and 14 bases separated the two germline ends. Germline V gene data show CDR1 as MDHEN and CDR2 as SYDVKM. The CDR3 has 13 amino acids. CDR3 nucleotides: TGTGCCAGCACCGTAGCAAGGTCAAATGAGCAGTTCTTC. This codes for CASTVARSNEQFF.

The chain is built from TRBV6-1 and TRBJ2-1; 7 nucleotides match TRBD2. The CDR3 totals 16 residues. Germline V gives CDR1 MNHNS, CDR2 SASEGT. V trimming: 5 bases; J trimming: 8 bases; junction bases outside the gene matches: 15. In DNA, the CDR3 is TGTGCCAGCAGTCCCGATAGCGGGTCTCCCCAGGATGAGCAGTTCTTC. This gives the protein CASSPDSGSPQDEQFF.